These 26 T cell receptor beta chains share one sample of origin, sequenced in a study of graft-versus-host responses after intestinal transplantation. Some clones are missing from TCRdb's copy, which holds only in-frame ones; the method was immunoSEQ multiplex PCR. The sample has 74,000 or so clones, over 80% seen once; the top ten hold roughly 0.72%. Sequences were derived from PBMCs, sampled 98 days after intestinal transplantation. The receptors were sampled from a human patient who received an intestinal transplant, so some T cells may come from the graft donor.

The chain joins TRBV27 to TRBJ1-5, with 8 bases identical to TRBD1. CDR1 is MNHEY and CDR2 is SMNVEV in the germline V gene (reference sequence). The CDR3 is 16 residues long. V gave up 5 bases and J gave up 2 bases; unmatched junction bases: 8. CDR3 nucleotides: TGTGCCAGCAGTCCATCTACAGGGGGAGGCAATCAGCCCCAGCATTTT. Translating gives CASSPSTGGGNQPQHF.

In this sample, this clone turned up once. Compared with germline, one end of the junction differs, possibly owing to a read error. The chain couples TRBV29-1 to TRBJ2-7; D possibly corresponds to TRBD1 (5 bases). The CDR3 totals 12 residues. From germline, CDR1 is SQVTM and CDR2 ANQGSEA. CDR3 bases: TGCAGCGTTGAGGTATGGGGCTACGAGCAGCACTTC. This encodes CSVEVWGYEQHF.

The chain employs TRBV5-4 and TRBJ2-3, with D possibly being TRBD2 (5 bases). Germline assignment: CDR1 SGHNT and CDR2 YYREEE (reference sequence). Trimming removed 0 bases at V and 4 bases at J, with 9 bases between. The CDR3 runs to 14 residues. For the CDR3, the DNA is TGTGCCAGCAGCTTGGGCCGGGGTGCAGATACGCAGTATTTT. Its translation: CASSLGRGADTQYF.

The V gene is TRBV28, the J gene TRBJ2-7; TRBD1 matches 7 bases. V was pared by 2 bases and J by 5 bases, with 3 bases of the junction left unmatched. Germline loops: CDR1 MDHEN, CDR2 SYDVKM. The length of the CDR3 is 13 residues. Written as DNA, the CDR3 is TGTGCCAGCAGTTTAAGAGGGGGCCACGAGCAGTACTTC. The encoded protein is CASSLRGGHEQYF.

This chain joins TRBV5-1 and TRBJ2-7; 7 nucleotides match TRBD2. Germline assignment: CDR1 SGHRS and CDR2 YFSETQ. The V gene end was trimmed by 4 bases and the J gene end by 0 bases; junction bases not matched to a gene: 10. The CDR3 sequence is 16 residues long. CDR3 sequence (DNA): TGCGCCAGCAGCCCGGCGGGAGTGTGGAGCTCCTACGAGCAGTACTTC. Encoded protein: CASSPAGVWSSYEQYF.

V usage is TRBV28 and J usage is TRBJ1-4; D gene uncertain. The length of the CDR3 is 14 residues. Trimming took 5 bases from V and 8 from J, leaving 15 bases between them. Germline-derived CDR1 and CDR2 are MDHEN and SYDVKM. CDR3 DNA sequence: TGTGCCAGCAGTCCAGGAATCTTGGGAGAAAAACTGTTTTTT. This encodes CASSPGILGEKLFF.

CDR3 bases: TGTGCCAGCAGTGAGCTTGATTGGGGAAGGGGGACGAACATTCAGTACTTC. Its protein is CASSELDWGRGTNIQYF. This rearrangement joins TRBV5-6 to TRBJ2-4, with TRBD1 as a possible D gene (6 bases). Trimming left V 5 bases short and J 7 bases short, with 25 bases between. The CDR3 sequence is 17 residues long. The V gene's germline CDR1 is SGHDT and CDR2 YYEEEE.

The rearrangement joins TRBV6-1 to TRBJ2-7; no clear D gene. The tail of the sequence fits TRBJ2-5 better, so the J call may be wrong. Germline CDR1 is MNHNS and CDR2 is SASEGT. The CDR3 extends over 13 amino acids. Here the CDR3 DNA reads TGTGCCAGCAGTGAACGCCAGCAAGAGACCCAGTACTTC. This translates into CASSERQQETQYF.

The V call is TRBV7-9, the J call TRBJ1-1, with a tentative D call TRBD1 (5 bases). This CDR3 spans 14 amino acids. Between the trimmed V and J ends, which lost 5 bases and 5 bases, there was a span of 15 bases. CDR1 and CDR2 (germline): SEHNR, FQNEAQ (reference sequence). The CDR3 DNA follows: TGTGCCAGCAGCCCCTCCTGGGGGAGGACTGAAGCTTTCTTT. Translation gives CASSPSWGRTEAFF. Together with reference TRBV7-9 and TRBJ1-1, the CDR3 gives the full variable domain: DTGVSQNPRHKITKRGQNVTFRCDPISEHNRLYWYRQTLGQGPEFLTYFQNEAQLEKSRLLSDRFSAERPKGSFSTLEIQRTEQGDSAMYLCASSPSWGRTEAFFGQGTRLTVV.

This clone turned up a few times. The chain carries TRBV6-6 and TRBJ1-1, with D unclear. This CDR3 is built from 12 residues. Trimming cost V 7 bases and J 0 bases, with 6 bases left between them. Looked up from germline, CDR1 is MNHNY and CDR2 is SVGAGI (reference sequence). Here the CDR3 reads CASTGMNTEAFF. The CDR3 DNA reads as TGTGCCAGCACAGGAATGAACACTGAAGCTTTCTTT.

This chain links TRBV10-3 with TRBJ1-1; D is possibly TRBD1 (6 bases). Germline loops: CDR1 ENHRY, CDR2 SYGVKD. The CDR3 consists of 14 residues. V lost 3 bases to trimming and J lost 1 base, with 9 bases between them. The CDR3 nucleotides read TGTGCCATCAGTGAAGCAGGGGAGAACACTGAAGCTTTCTTT. Its translation is CAISEAGENTEAFF.

The genes are TRBV9 and TRBJ1-3; no definite D call. The V gene's germline CDR1 is SGDLS and CDR2 YYNGEE. The CDR3 has 14 amino acids. Trimming removed 3 bases from V and 4 bases from J, with 11 bases in between. This CDR3 reads CASSAERVGNTIYF. The CDR3 nucleotides are TGTGCCAGCAGCGCAGAACGCGTGGGAAACACCATATATTTT.

This clone was picked up a small number of times. The chain links TRBV6-1 to TRBJ2-7; D remains ambiguous. The length of the CDR3 is 8 residues. The germline V gene encodes CDR1 MNHNS and CDR2 SASEGT. Deletions cut 8 bases from V and 5 bases from J, with 1 base between. The CDR3 loop is CASDEQYF. The CDR3 DNA reads as TGTGCCAGCGACGAGCAGTACTTC.

The chain recombines TRBV27 with TRBJ2-3; D is undetermined. CDR3 length: 16 amino acids. CDR1 is MNHEY, CDR2 SMNVEV, per germline (reference sequence). V shed 6 bases and J shed 1 base, with 17 bases lying between them. The CDR3: CASSPGWSEGTDTQYF. CDR3 nucleotides: TGTGCCAGCAGCCCCGGGTGGAGCGAGGGCACAGATACGCAGTATTTT.

V is TRBV18 and J is TRBJ1-2; D perhaps matches TRBD1 (6 bases). CDR3 length equals 14 residues. Trimming took off 4 bases at V and 4 bases at J, with 13 bases between the two ends. Germline V CDR1 and CDR2: KGHSH, LQKENI. In DNA form, the CDR3 reads TGTGCCAGCTCACGTACCGACAGGTCCTATGGCTACACCTTC. Translation gives CASSRTDRSYGYTF.

This clone was seen only once. This chain joins TRBV20-1 and TRBJ2-5; D not certain. The CDR3 covers 11 residues. V gave up 0 bases and J gave up 4 bases, with 3 bases separating them. CDR1 and CDR2 from the germline V gene are DFQATT and SNEGSKA (reference sequence). The CDR3 DNA is TGCAGTGCTAGAGATGGAGAGACCCAGTACTTC. It translates to CSARDGETQYF.

The genes are TRBV23-1 and TRBJ2-4; D is ambiguous. TRBV23-1 is flagged as an ORF with uncertain function. Trimming shortened V by 0 bases and J by 1 base, and 7 bases separated the two germline ends. The CDR3 sequence is 15 residues long. The CDR3: CASSQSAVAKNIQYF. CDR3 nucleotide sequence: TGCGCCAGCAGTCAATCCGCGGTGGCCAAAAACATTCAGTACTTC.

This chain connects TRBV15 to TRBJ1-1, with a possible D match to TRBD1 (5 bases). V was pared by 4 bases and J by 10 bases, with 22 bases between. Germline values: CDR1 LNHNV, CDR2 YYDKDF (reference sequence). The CDR3 has 15 amino acids. CDR3 sequence: CATSKHSGLPGPAFF. CDR3 nucleotide sequence: TGTGCCACCAGCAAACACTCGGGACTCCCAGGGCCAGCTTTCTTT. The whole variable domain, remainder taken from reference TRBV15 and TRBJ1-1, is DAMVIQNPRYQVTQFGKPVTLSCSQTLNHNVMYWYQQKSSQAPKLLFHYYDKDFNNEADTPDNFQSRRPNTSFCFLDIRSPGLGDTAMYLCATSKHSGLPGPAFFGQGTRLTVV.

The chain combines TRBV2 with TRBJ2-1; 9 nucleotides align to TRBD1. J lost 15 bases, V lost 4 bases, and 10 bases had no gene match. Germline-derived CDR1 and CDR2 are SNHLY and FYNNEI. This CDR3 region has 13 residues. The CDR3 DNA follows: TGTGCCAGCAGTGCTCACCGGGACAGGGCGGGGTTCTTC. The encoded protein is CASSAHRDRAGFF.

The rearrangement joins TRBV10-1 to TRBJ2-1, with 9 bases lining up with TRBD2. The CDR3 is made up of 14 amino acids. From germline, CDR1 is WNHNN and CDR2 SYGVQD (reference sequence). The trim removed 6 bases at V and 3 bases at J, leaving 3 bases unmatched. CDR3 loop: CASSISGSYNEQFF. The CDR3 bases are TGCGCCAGCAGCATTAGCGGGAGCTACAATGAGCAGTTCTTC.

The table lists this clone with a few counts. The gene calls are TRBV6-5 and TRBJ2-5, with a weak D call TRBD2 (5 bases). Germline V gives CDR1 MNHEY, CDR2 SVGAGI. The V and J ends lost 0 bases and 5 bases respectively, with 13 bases between them. The CDR3 sequence is 15 residues long. CDR3 sequence reads: CASSYSRAPGETQYF. CDR3 DNA: TGTGCCAGCAGTTACTCGAGGGCCCCCGGGGAGACCCAGTACTTC.

Comments on this clone: A read error may account for a junction end that differs from germline. The genes are TRBV6-6 and TRBJ2-7; D possibly corresponds to TRBD1 (6 bases). Per germline, CDR1 MNHNY and CDR2 SVGAGI (reference sequence). The CDR3 is made up of 15 amino acids. The CDR3 DNA sequence: TGTGCCGGCAGTTACGGTCAACAGGGCACCTACAAGCAGTACTTC. Translating it yields CAGSYGQQGTYKQYF.

This chain uses TRBV9 with TRBJ2-3, with TRBD2 matching over 8 bases. J gave up 6 bases and V 0 bases, and 12 bases lay outside the gene matches. This CDR3 is 17 amino acids long. Germline V CDR1 and CDR2: SGDLS, YYNGEE. The CDR3 DNA is TGTGCCAGCAGCGTAGACGGGGGGGCAGGGGCGCGGGATACGCAGTATTTT. Encoded protein: CASSVDGGAGARDTQYF.

This clone has only one observation. The rearrangement links TRBV4-1 to TRBJ1-2; D is perhaps TRBD1 (5 bases). The CDR3 covers 15 residues. The germline V gene encodes CDR1 MGHRA and CDR2 YSYEKL. The V end lost 0 bases, the J end lost 3 bases, and 11 bases lay between the germline ends. CDR3 DNA sequence: TGCGCCAGCAGCCAAGAGGGAAGGGGAGACTATGGCTACACCTTC. It is translated as CASSQEGRGDYGYTF.

V gene TRBV9 combines with J gene TRBJ2-3, with D unclear. The germline V and J ends were trimmed by 0 bases and 2 bases, with 19 bases remaining between them. Germline values: CDR1 SGDLS, CDR2 YYNGEE. The CDR3 runs 18 residues. CDR3 residues: CASSVDVKEHPNTDTQYF. CDR3 coding DNA: TGTGCCAGCAGCGTAGACGTCAAGGAGCACCCGAACACAGATACGCAGTATTTT.

V and J are TRBV28 and TRBJ2-7; 12 bases line up with TRBD2. Germline values: CDR1 MDHEN, CDR2 SYDVKM. V lost 11 bases, J lost 7 bases, and 12 bases stayed unmatched. This CDR3 is 14 amino acids long. In DNA, the CDR3 is TGTGCCGCTGAAGGACTAGCGGGGCCGCAGGAGCAGTACTTC. It is translated as CAAEGLAGPQEQYF. The whole variable domain, filled in from reference TRBV28 and TRBJ2-7, reads DVKVTQSSRYLVKRTGEKVFLECVQDMDHENMFWYRQDPGLGLRLIYFSYDVKMKEKGDIPEGYSVSREKKERFSLILESASTNQTSMYLCAAEGLAGPQEQYFGPGTRLTVT.